A single sample gave rise to the 9 T cell receptor beta chains below, sequenced in a study of cytomegalovirus exposure and HLA in healthy donors. The primer mix had 60 Vbeta and 13 Jbeta primers. Only in-frame clones appear in the TCRdb table, and some are missing; sequencing was by immunoSEQ multiplex PCR. The sample holds 200,000 or so clones, just under 80% seen once. Sequencing input: PBMCs. The receptors shown here come from a woman in her 30s in good health and CMV-seropositive.

This clone occurred a few times. The chain carries TRBV9 and TRBJ2-1; TRBD2 might be the D (5 bases). The germline gives CDR1 SGDLS, CDR2 YYNGEE. Trimming shortened V by 4 bases and J by 8 bases, and 16 bases separated the two germline ends. CDR3 length equals 14 residues. CDR3 nucleotides: TGTGCCAGCAGCTCACCCCAAAGAGGGTATGAGCAGTTCTTC. Translating gives CASSSPQRGYEQFF.

This chain joins TRBV4-1 and TRBJ2-1, with D tentatively TRBD2 (5 bases). V was shortened by 1 base and J by 4 bases, with 11 bases between the two germline ends. The CDR3 is 15 residues long. The germline CDR1 and CDR2 sequences are MGHRA and YSYEKL. CDR3 in DNA: TGCGCCAGCAGCCAAGTCCAAAGCGGTTACAATGAGCAGTTCTTC. Protein product: CASSQVQSGYNEQFF.

V is TRBV5-1 and J is TRBJ1-1; unclear D gene. The CDR3 is 15 amino acids. The V and J ends lost 4 bases and 0 bases respectively, with 13 bases between them. Germline CDR1 and CDR2: SGHRS and YFSETQ. The CDR3 spells CASSLGSGMNTEAFF. The CDR3 DNA reads TGCGCCAGCAGCCTCGGTTCGGGTATGAACACTGAAGCTTTCTTT.

V usage is TRBV2 and J usage is TRBJ2-3; 7 bases align to TRBD2. The V segment lost 6 bases and the J segment 4 bases; nucleotides outside the gene matches: 10. Germline values: CDR1 SNHLY, CDR2 FYNNEI. CDR3 size: 15 residues. The chain's CDR3 is CASSPSAGEADTQYF. The CDR3 coding sequence is TGTGCCAGCAGCCCCTCTGCGGGAGAGGCAGATACGCAGTATTTT.

This clone occurred a few times. V and J are TRBV6-6 and TRBJ2-1; 12 positions match TRBD2. CDR3 length: 15 amino acids. V shed 2 bases, J shed 10 bases, and the junction held 6 bases outside the gene matches. Germline V CDR1 and CDR2: MNHNY, SVGAGI (reference sequence). Here the CDR3 reads CASSYETSGSWEQFF. The CDR3 bases are TGTGCCAGCAGTTACGAGACTAGCGGGAGCTGGGAGCAGTTCTTC.

The rearrangement uses TRBV18 and TRBJ2-7; no reliable D call. The CDR3 covers 12 residues. Germline CDR1 and CDR2: KGHSH and LQKENI. Trimming pared 4 bases from V and 7 bases from J, leaving 11 bases between. DNA for the CDR3: TGTGCCAGCTCACTCTACCATGAGGAGCAGTACTTC. It specifies CASSLYHEEQYF.

The chain has TRBV20-1 and TRBJ2-1; D gene ambiguous. Looked up from germline, CDR1 is DFQATT and CDR2 is SNEGSKA (reference sequence). The CDR3 is made up of 11 amino acids. Trimming cost V 4 bases and J 6 bases, with 7 bases left between them. CDR3 region: CSAIDVNEQFF. Written as DNA, the CDR3 is TGCAGTGCTATAGACGTCAATGAGCAGTTCTTC.

The chain employs TRBV10-1 and TRBJ2-2; TRBD1 is a possible D gene (6 bases). Germline assignment: CDR1 WNHNN and CDR2 SYGVQD (reference sequence). V gave up 2 bases and J gave up 5 bases, with 9 bases separating them. CDR3 length: 14 amino acids. CDR3: CASSEEGVTGELFF. The DNA of the CDR3 is TGCGCCAGCAGTGAGGAGGGGGTGACCGGGGAGCTGTTTTTT.

J is TRBJ2-2 and V is TRBV7-9, with unresolved D. Germline V lookup: CDR1 SEHNR, CDR2 FQNEAQ (reference sequence). Trimming cost V 3 bases and J 2 bases, with 7 bases left between them. The CDR3 contains 14 residues. Here the CDR3 DNA reads TGTGCCAGCAGCTTGGTAGTAAACACCGGGGAGCTGTTTTTT. Its translation is CASSLVVNTGELFF.